The 25 T cell receptor beta chains below come from one sample, sequenced in a study of identical twins. Via MiXCR, TCRdb re-called the 5' RACE reads, giving one row per CDR3 protein. The sample consists of 690,000 or so distinct CDR3 sequences, over 8.5% of them appearing once. The same sample was also used in a study of yellow fever vaccine responses in identical twins.

Sequences were obtained from PBMCs. These receptors were collected from a woman between 18 and 29 years old in good health.

The chain carries TRBV11-2 and TRBJ2-2; D remains unclear. Per germline, CDR1 SGHAT and CDR2 FQNNGV. Trimming took 4 bases from V and 6 from J, leaving 12 bases between them. CDR3 length: 14 amino acids. CDR3 amino acids: CASSSVVGPGELFF. For the CDR3, the DNA is TGTGCCAGCAGCTCGGTAGTCGGCCCCGGGGAGCTGTTTTTT.

This clonotype has ten or more counts. The rearrangement links TRBV12-3 or TRBV12-4 to TRBJ2-5; D is possibly TRBD2 (5 bases). Trimming removed 2 bases at V and 4 bases at J, with 11 bases between. The CDR3 covers 14 residues. The CDR3 region has the DNA TGTGCCAGCAGTTTAAGCGGTGGACGAGAGACCCAGTACTTC. Translating it yields CASSLSGGRETQYF.

The gene calls are TRBV20-1 and TRBJ2-2; D unresolved. Germline V lookup: CDR1 DFQATT, CDR2 SNEGSKA (reference sequence). V lost 0 bases to trimming and J lost 4 bases, with 15 bases between them. The CDR3 contains 16 residues. As DNA, the CDR3 is TGCAGTGCTAGAGATCAGGTCTCTCTATCCACCGGGGAGCTGTTTTTT. Its translation is CSARDQVSLSTGELFF.

Points on this clonotype: Its ends do not fully match the called genes, so a read error is possible. The chain couples TRBV3-1 to TRBJ2-5, with 8 bases lining up with TRBD1. CDR3 length: 17 amino acids. Per germline, CDR1 LGHDT and CDR2 YNNKEL (reference sequence). DNA of the CDR3: TGTGCCAACAGCCAAGTCTTTGGTCGGGACAGGCAAGAGACCCAGTACTTC. Protein product: CANSQVFGRDRQETQYF.

This clonotype was recorded many times. The chain combines TRBV28 with TRBJ1-2; D is possibly TRBD1 (5 bases). The V end was cut by 7 bases, the J end by 0 bases, with 9 bases between. Germline CDR1 and CDR2: MDHEN and SYDVKM. The CDR3 is 13 amino acids. CDR3 loop: CASTRQTNYGYTF. Written as DNA, the CDR3 is TGTGCCAGCACCAGACAGACTAACTATGGCTACACCTTC.

V usage is TRBV5-1 and J usage is TRBJ2-5; TRBD2 aligns across 8 bases. The CDR3 is 15 amino acids. Per germline, CDR1 SGHRS and CDR2 YFSETQ. Trimming took 2 bases from V and 0 from J; bases not matched to a gene: 3. CDR3 protein: CASSFRGGNQETQYF. CDR3 sequence (DNA): TGCGCCAGCAGCTTTCGCGGGGGGAACCAAGAGACCCAGTACTTC.

The sample holds one count of this clonotype. This rearrangement joins TRBV9 to TRBJ2-4; the D gene is possibly TRBD2 (5 bases). Germline CDR1 is SGDLS and CDR2 is YYNGEE. The CDR3 has 14 amino acids. Trimming took off 0 bases at V and 9 bases at J, with 13 bases between the two ends. CDR3 sequence: CASSVGPGVGIQYF. In DNA form, the CDR3 reads TGTGCCAGCAGCGTAGGGCCCGGGGTTGGCATTCAGTACTTC. The full variable domain, with the rest looked up from reference TRBV9 and TRBJ2-4, is DSGVTQTPKHLITATGQRVTLRCSPRSGDLSVYWYQQSLDQGLQFLIQYYNGEERAKGNILERFSAQQFPDLHSELNLSSLELGDSALYFCASSVGPGVGIQYFGAGTRLSVL.

This clonotype was found a few times. The chain carries TRBV7-9 and TRBJ2-2; D remains unclear. The CDR3 runs to 14 residues. V was pared by 7 bases and J by 1 base, with 10 bases between. CDR1 is SEHNR and CDR2 is FQNEAQ in the germline V gene (reference sequence). The CDR3 nucleotides read TGTGCCAGCAAAAGTAGGGAGAACACCGGGGAGCTGTTTTTT. It is translated as CASKSRENTGELFF.

The V gene is TRBV3-1, the J gene TRBJ1-2, with D maybe TRBD1 (5 bases). CDR1 is LGHDT, CDR2 YNNKEL, per germline (reference sequence). The CDR3 totals 13 residues. With 8 bases removed from V and 10 bases from J, the gap between germline ends came to 20 bases. The chain's CDR3 is CASGVVGRDTYTF. The DNA of the CDR3 is TGTGCCAGCGGGGTAGTGGGACGGGATACCTACACCTTC.

This clonotype was detected only a few times. The chain carries TRBV15 and TRBJ2-3; 14 nucleotides line up with TRBD2. CDR3 length: 18 amino acids. The V segment lost 4 bases and the J segment 3 bases; nucleotides outside the gene matches: 9. Germline CDR1 is LNHNV and CDR2 is YYDKDF (reference sequence). CDR3 sequence (DNA): TGTGCCACCAGCAATCCCCGACTAGCGGGAGGGCCGACAGATACGCAGTATTTT. It translates to CATSNPRLAGGPTDTQYF.

In its sample, this clonotype was seen a few times. The V call is TRBV5-6, the J call TRBJ2-4; no reliable D call. Germline V gene sequence: CDR1 SGHDT, CDR2 YYEEEE. Deletions cut 0 bases from V and 3 bases from J, with 13 bases between. This CDR3 comprises 16 residues. Written as DNA, the CDR3 is TGTGCCAGCAGCTTGGTGCGGCTAGTAGGCAAAAACATTCAGTACTTC. It codes for CASSLVRLVGKNIQYF.

This clonotype was found a few times. The chain is built from TRBV7-2 and TRBJ2-1, with D perhaps given as TRBD1 or TRBD2 (7 bases each). The CDR3 length is 15 residues. The germline V gene has CDR1 SGHTA and CDR2 FQGNSA. Trimming pared 8 bases from V and 3 bases from J, leaving 17 bases between. The CDR3 sequence: CASHRGGGLYNEQFF. The CDR3 coding sequence is TGTGCCAGCCACAGGGGCGGGGGACTCTACAATGAGCAGTTCTTC.

This clonotype turned up a few times. V usage is TRBV29-1 and J usage is TRBJ2-6; 7 bases match TRBD1. This CDR3 has 16 amino acids. With 6 bases clipped from V and 0 bases from J, the junction kept 8 bases outside the gene matches. Germline loops: CDR1 SQVTM, CDR2 ANQGSEA. CDR3 nucleotides: TGCAGCGTGTACGGGACAGCTGCCTCTGGGGCCAACGTCCTGACTTTC. Its translation is CSVYGTAASGANVLTF.

This clonotype was observed a few times. CDR3 DNA sequence: TGTGCCATCAGTGAGGCGACAGCCTACAATGAGCAGTTCTTC. It is translated as CAISEATAYNEQFF. The rearrangement links TRBV10-3 to TRBJ2-1; TRBD1 might be the D (5 bases). Trimming cost V 2 bases and J 2 bases, with 7 bases left between them. The CDR3 has 14 residues. The V gene's germline CDR1 is ENHRY and CDR2 SYGVKD.

This clonotype was picked up a small number of times. The rearrangement uses TRBV7-2 and TRBJ2-3; D may be TRBD2 (5 bases). CDR1 is SGHTA, CDR2 FQGNSA, per germline. V gave up 2 bases and J gave up 5 bases, with 17 bases separating them. The CDR3 length is 16 residues. CDR3 nucleotide sequence: TGTGCCAGCAGCTTAAAGACTCCCGGTGGGAGAGATACGCAGTATTTT. As protein: CASSLKTPGGRDTQYF.

This clonotype came up a few times. This chain connects TRBV12-3 or TRBV12-4 to TRBJ1-4; D is ambiguous. The CDR3 totals 16 residues. The ends were cut back, 2 bases at V and 4 bases at J, with 14 bases in the middle. For the CDR3, the DNA is TGTGCCAGCAGTTTACCTGACAAGGTGTTTAATGAAAAACTGTTTTTT. It yields the protein CASSLPDKVFNEKLFF.

The chain couples TRBV10-2 to TRBJ2-5; TRBD1 or TRBD2 may be the D gene (5 bases each). The germline CDR1 and CDR2 sequences are WSHSY and SAAADI. This CDR3 has 13 residues. V lost 6 bases to trimming and J lost 2 bases, with 10 bases between them. The CDR3 region has the DNA TGCGCCAGCAGGGTGGGGACGCAAGAGACCCAGTACTTC. This translates into CASRVGTQETQYF.

This clonotype was picked up many times. V usage is TRBV4-2 and J usage is TRBJ1-1; D may be TRBD1 (6 bases). Germline values: CDR1 LGHNA, CDR2 YNFKEQ. The CDR3 runs to 15 residues. The germline V and J ends were trimmed by 1 base and 3 bases, with 12 bases remaining between them. The CDR3 loop reads CASSQGGGQDTEAFF. The CDR3 nucleotides are TGTGCCAGCAGCCAAGGCGGGGGGCAGGACACTGAAGCTTTCTTT.

This chain joins TRBV2 and TRBJ2-1; D is unclear. Trimming removed 3 bases at V and 4 bases at J, with 10 bases between. The germline gives CDR1 SNHLY, CDR2 FYNNEI. The CDR3 is 14 residues long. This chain's CDR3 is CASSESTRYNEQFF. In nucleotides, the CDR3 is TGTGCCAGCAGTGAGTCGACCCGTTACAATGAGCAGTTCTTC. Full variable domain (remainder filled in from reference TRBV2 and TRBJ2-1): EPEVTQTPSHQVTQMGQEVILRCVPISNHLYFYWYRQILGQKVEFLVSFYNNEISEKSEIFDDQFSVERPDGSNFTLKIRSTKLEDSAMYFCASSESTRYNEQFFGPGTRLTVL.

This clonotype was counted a few times. V usage is TRBV5-1 and J usage is TRBJ2-2; TRBD1 aligns across 10 bases. V was pared by 4 bases and J by 5 bases, with 8 bases of the junction left unmatched. Germline CDR1 and CDR2: SGHRS and YFSETQ. The CDR3 runs to 16 residues. CDR3 sequence: CASSTGTGVETGELFF. DNA of the CDR3: TGCGCCAGCAGCACAGGGACAGGGGTTGAGACCGGGGAGCTGTTTTTT.

The chain links TRBV6-4 to TRBJ2-1; TRBD2 matches 9 bases. This CDR3 has 15 amino acids. The V gene end was trimmed by 0 bases and the J gene end by 12 bases; junction bases not matched to a gene: 9. The germline V gene encodes CDR1 MRHNA and CDR2 SNTAGT. The CDR3: CASSDSAGGPAGQFF. The CDR3, as DNA: TGTGCCAGCAGTGACTCGGCGGGGGGGCCAGCGGGGCAGTTCTTC.

The gene calls are TRBV12-3 or TRBV12-4 and TRBJ2-3; a weak D match, TRBD2 (6 bases). V gave up 4 bases and J gave up 6 bases, with 14 bases separating them. CDR3 size: 14 residues. The CDR3 region has the DNA TGTGCCAGCAGTTCCTCCGGGACTCCGGATACGCAGTATTTT. Translation gives CASSSSGTPDTQYF.

This clonotype showed up just a few times. This chain links TRBV10-3 with TRBJ2-1; D gene uncertain. Germline V gene lookup returns CDR1 ENHRY and CDR2 SYGVKD. The CDR3 totals 13 residues. Trimming cost V 0 bases and J 15 bases, with 15 bases left between them. The CDR3 region is CAISESVFGSGFF. The CDR3 nucleotides read TGTGCCATCAGTGAGTCGGTTTTTGGGTCTGGGTTCTTC.

This clonotype was detected ten times or more. The chain is built from TRBV27 and TRBJ2-2; 7 bases fit TRBD2. The V segment lost 2 bases and the J segment 6 bases; nucleotides outside the gene matches: 12. The CDR3 loop spans 17 amino acids. Germline lookup yields CDR1 MNHEY and CDR2 SMNVEV (reference sequence). The CDR3 bases are TGTGCCAGCAGTTTAATATGGGCTAGCGGAAATGCCGGGGAGCTGTTTTTT. Amino acids: CASSLIWASGNAGELFF.

This clonotype was seen more than once but under ten times. The chain combines TRBV27 with TRBJ2-3; D possibly corresponds to TRBD1 (6 bases). Germline CDR1 reads MNHEY; CDR2 reads SMNVEV (reference sequence). The CDR3 totals 15 residues. Deletions cut 6 bases from V and 2 bases from J, with 15 bases between. Written as DNA, the CDR3 is TGTGCCAGCAGCTACCGGGACACTCTCACAGATACGCAGTATTTT. Translation gives CASSYRDTLTDTQYF.